These T cell receptor beta chains were read from a single sample in a study of T cells in Graves' hyperthyroidism and ophthalmopathy. A single record per CDR3 protein comes from TCRdb applying MiXCR to the multiplex PCR reads. The data contain fewer than 650,000 distinct CDR3 sequences, 12% to 15% of them singletons. Material: blood. All receptors derive from a woman between 40 and 50 years old with Graves' hyperthyroidism. Both conserved end residues are part of each CDR3. D genes are given only for firm matches. The size entry is marked missing in some rows and otherwise reads once, few, many or a size class.

>-|TRBD1|TRBV20-1|TRBJ1-4
CSANTGGVGEKLFF
TGCAGTGCTAATACAGGGGGAGTTGGAGAAAAACTGTTTTTT
>many|TRBD1|TRBV5-5|TRBJ2-7
CASSSYRGSYEQYF
TGTGCCAGCAGCTCATACAGGGGATCCTACGAGCAGTACTTC
>many|-|TRBV11-1|TRBJ2-7
CASSLLRMGRGDYEQYF
TGTGCCAGCAGCTTACTTCGGATGGGTAGAGGGGACTACGAGCAGTACTTC
>many|-|TRBV20-1|TRBJ1-5
CSAREGGSNQPQHF
TGCAGTGCTAGAGAGGGGGGGAGCAATCAGCCCCAGCATTTT
>many|-|TRBV19|TRBJ1-5
CASKSGTSNQPQHF
TGTGCCAGTAAGTCAGGGACCAGCAATCAGCCCCAGCATTTT
>many|-|TRBV5-1|TRBJ2-2
CASSRSGTASEELFF
TGCGCCAGCAGCAGATCCGGGACGGCCTCCGAGGAGCTGTTTTTT
>-|-|TRBV7-2|TRBJ2-7
CASSPGGASASYEQYF
TGTGCCAGCAGCCCCGGTGGGGCTAGCGCCTCCTACGAGCAGTACTTC
>-|-|TRBV12-3/TRBV12-4|TRBJ1-5
CASSADGWSQHF
TGTGCCAGCAGTGCGGACGGGTGGTCCCAGCATTTT
>many|TRBD1|TRBV28|TRBJ2-7
CASSGTAVFYEQYF
TGTGCCAGCAGCGGGACAGCAGTTTTCTACGAGCAGTACTTC
>many|TRBD2|TRBV27|TRBJ2-1
CASSSRLLAGFYNEQFF
TGTGCCAGCAGTTCCCGTTTGCTAGCGGGATTCTACAATGAGCAGTTCTTC
>many|-|TRBV30|TRBJ1-1
CALEPRNTEAFF
TGTGCGTTGGAGCCCAGGAACACTGAAGCTTTCTTT
>few|-|TRBV11-2|TRBJ2-7
CASSLDGALGEQYF
TGTGCCAGCAGCTTAGATGGGGCTCTCGGCGAGCAGTACTTC
>many|-|TRBV27|TRBJ1-1
CASSPLYTEAFF
TGTGCCAGCAGTCCCCTTTACACTGAAGCTTTCTTT
>many|-|TRBV20-1|TRBJ2-1
CSANNYRGGNEQFF
TGCAGTGCTAACAACTACAGGGGAGGCAATGAGCAGTTCTTC
>many|TRBD1|TRBV5-1|TRBJ2-1
CASSLGAGQGSNEQFF
TGCGCCAGCAGCTTGGGGGCTGGACAGGGTAGCAATGAGCAGTTCTTC
>-|TRBD1|TRBV5-1|TRBJ2-2
CASSSGSTGDTGELFF
TGCGCCAGCAGCTCCGGCTCAACAGGGGACACCGGGGAGCTGTTTTTT
>many|-|TRBV6-1|TRBJ2-6
CATTGTNSGANVLTF
TGTGCCACAACAGGAACGAATTCTGGGGCCAACGTCCTGACTTTC
>many|TRBD2|TRBV28|TRBJ2-7
CASAMAGGPSSEQYF
TGTGCCAGCGCTATGGCGGGAGGGCCCTCATCGGAGCAGTACTTC
>many|-|TRBV2|TRBJ2-5
CASSDRVRLSETQYF
TGTGCCAGCAGTGACAGGGTCCGGCTCTCAGAGACCCAGTACTTC
>many|-|TRBV5-1|TRBJ2-3
CASRVKDTQYF
TGCGCCAGCAGAGTCAAAGATACGCAGTATTTT
>few|-|TRBV5-1|TRBJ2-1
CASSETLTVYNEQFF
TGCGCCAGCAGCGAAACTTTAACAGTATACAATGAGCAGTTCTTC
>many|TRBD1|TRBV27|TRBJ1-1
CASSLDRTNTEAFF
TGTGCCAGCAGTTTGGACAGGACGAACACTGAAGCTTTCTTT
>many|TRBD1|TRBV28|TRBJ2-3
CASTPSSGQGSTDTQYF
TGTGCCAGCACCCCCTCTTCGGGACAGGGAAGCACAGATACGCAGTATTTT
>-|-|TRBV11-3|TRBJ1-1
CASSPRPFMNTEAFF
TGTGCCAGCAGCCCCCGACCCTTCATGAACACTGAAGCTTTCTTT
>-|-|TRBV5-1|TRBJ1-2
CASSWIRAASYGYTF
TGCGCCAGCAGCTGGATCCGGGCCGCTAGCTATGGCTACACCTTC
>few|-|TRBV5-1|TRBJ2-2
CASSLGVTVNTGELFF
TGCGCCAGCAGCTTGGGGGTGACAGTGAACACCGGGGAGCTGTTTTTT
>few|TRBD1|TRBV7-9|TRBJ1-6
CASSLRQGDSPLHF
TGTGCCAGCAGCTTACGACAGGGGGATTCACCCCTCCACTTT
>-|TRBD1|TRBV2|TRBJ1-3
CASSLRGQFSGNTIYF
TGTGCCAGCAGTCTTAGGGGACAGTTCTCTGGAAACACCATATATTTT
>few|-|TRBV4-1|TRBJ2-5
CASSPLSGLGQETQYF
TGCGCCAGCAGCCCCCTCTCCGGTCTCGGGCAAGAGACCCAGTACTTC
>many|-|TRBV2|TRBJ2-3
CASGVASTDTQYF
TGTGCCAGCGGCGTCGCTAGCACAGATACGCAGTATTTT
>few|-|TRBV14|TRBJ1-4
CASSPMDSPFEKLFF
TGTGCCAGCAGTCCGATGGACAGTCCATTTGAAAAACTGTTTTTT
>many|-|TRBV27|TRBJ2-1
CASSLAGRTTNEQFF
TGTGCCAGCAGTTTAGCGGGAAGGACAACGAATGAGCAGTTCTTC
>many|-|TRBV2|TRBJ2-3
CASSETGVDTDTQYF
TGTGCCAGCAGTGAGACAGGAGTAGACACAGATACGCAGTATTTT
>many|-|TRBV3-1|TRBJ2-1
CASSHPSGGGGDEQFF
TGTGCCAGCAGCCACCCAAGTGGGGGAGGGGGAGATGAGCAGTTCTTC
>many|TRBD2|TRBV5-1|TRBJ2-3
CASSLEGTSGSADTQYF
TGCGCCAGCAGCTTGGAGGGGACTAGCGGGAGTGCAGATACGCAGTATTTT
>many|-|TRBV7-2|TRBJ2-3
CASSWWGRRVRGTDTQYF
TGTGCCAGCAGCTGGTGGGGGAGGCGGGTCCGGGGCACAGATACGCAGTATTTT
>-|TRBD1|TRBV5-1|TRBJ2-2
CASSSQGAGATLNTGELFF
TGCGCCAGCAGCTCCCAGGGGGCAGGGGCCACCCTGAACACCGGGGAGCTGTTTTTT
>few|TRBD1|TRBV7-9|TRBJ1-1
CASSLRTGGNTEAFF
TGTGCCAGCAGCTTAAGGACAGGGGGGAACACTGAAGCTTTCTTT
>many|TRBD2|TRBV18|TRBJ2-5
CASSPLAAQETQYF
TGTGCCAGCTCGCCACTAGCGGCCCAAGAGACCCAGTACTTC
>many|-|TRBV3-1|TRBJ2-5
CASSQVLETQYF
TGTGCCAGCAGCCAAGTTCTGGAGACCCAGTACTTC
>many|TRBD2|TRBV12-3/TRBV12-4|TRBJ2-2
CASSPGLAGGLGTGELFF
TGTGCCAGCAGCCCGGGACTAGCGGGAGGGCTGGGCACCGGGGAGCTGTTTTTT
>many|-|TRBV5-8|TRBJ2-5
CASRGPETQYF
TGTGCCAGCAGGGGGCCAGAGACCCAGTACTTC
>once|TRBD1|TRBV12-3/TRBV12-4|TRBJ1-2
CASTSGTGRLYGYTF
TGTGCCAGCACCTCCGGGACAGGGCGGCTCTATGGCTACACCTTC
>-|TRBD2|TRBV20-1|TRBJ2-7
CSAAPGTSGGVGQYF
TGCAGTGCCGCCCCGGGGACTAGCGGGGGGGTCGGGCAGTACTTC
>-|-|TRBV9|TRBJ2-3
CASSVYGGGGGRADTQYF
TGTGCCAGCAGCGTCTACGGAGGAGGGGGTGGTCGAGCAGATACGCAGTATTTT
>many|TRBD1|TRBV20-1|TRBJ1-5
CSARATGTGGHQPQHF
TGCAGTGCTAGAGCTACCGGGACAGGGGGCCATCAGCCCCAGCATTTT
>-|TRBD2|TRBV7-8|TRBJ2-5
CASSLRQLAGKETQYF
TGTGCCAGCAGCTTAAGGCAACTAGCGGGAAAAGAGACCCAGTACTTC
>many|-|TRBV13|TRBJ2-5
CASSSGKETQYF
TGTGCCAGCAGCTCTGGAAAGGAGACCCAGTACTTC
>many|-|TRBV12-3/TRBV12-4|TRBJ2-7
CASSLGLGNEQYF
TGTGCCAGCAGTTTAGGACTGGGCAACGAGCAGTACTTC
>few|-|TRBV27|TRBJ1-2
CASSLFGTDYGYTF
TGTGCCAGCAGTTTATTTGGGACGGATTATGGCTACACCTTC
>-|-|TRBV9|TRBJ2-1
CASSVEGRPIPNNEQFF
TGTGCCAGCAGCGTAGAGGGGAGGCCAATTCCTAACAATGAGCAGTTCTTC
>few|-|TRBV6-6|TRBJ1-1
CASSYLGVEAFF
TGTGCCAGCAGTTACCTAGGAGTTGAAGCTTTCTTT
>few|TRBD2|TRBV6-8|TRBJ2-2
CASTQGLAGPGELFF
TGTGCCAGCACCCAAGGACTAGCAGGTCCCGGGGAGCTGTTTTTT
>few|-|TRBV5-1|TRBJ2-4
CASSLEASNIQYF
TGCGCCAGCAGCTTGGAAGCATCTAACATTCAGTACTTC
>many|-|TRBV7-3|TRBJ2-3
CASSLGFGPGADTQYF
TGTGCCAGCAGCTTAGGGTTCGGCCCGGGGGCAGATACGCAGTATTTT